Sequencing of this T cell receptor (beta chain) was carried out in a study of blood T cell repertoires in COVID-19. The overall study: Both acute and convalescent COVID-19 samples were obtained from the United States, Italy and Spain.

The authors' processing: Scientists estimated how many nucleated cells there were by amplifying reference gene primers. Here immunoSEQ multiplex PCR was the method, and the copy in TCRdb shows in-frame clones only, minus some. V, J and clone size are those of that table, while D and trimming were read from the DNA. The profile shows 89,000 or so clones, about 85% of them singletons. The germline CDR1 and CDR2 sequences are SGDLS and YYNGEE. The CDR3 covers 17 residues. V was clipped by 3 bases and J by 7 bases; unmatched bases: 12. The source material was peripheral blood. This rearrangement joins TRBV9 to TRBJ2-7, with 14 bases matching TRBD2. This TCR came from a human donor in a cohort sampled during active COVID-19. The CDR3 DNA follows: TGTGCCAGCAGCGGCCGGATCGGGACTAGCGGGAGTGGTGAGCAGTACTTC. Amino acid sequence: CASSGRIGTSGSGEQYF.